The sequence of this T cell receptor beta chain was determined in a study of blood T cell repertoires in COVID-19 (dated by TCRdb to 2019 to 2021). Context from the whole study: The collaborator samples originated in the United States, Italy and Spain and spanned the acute and convalescent phases of COVID-19. Subjects who had been exposed to COVID-19, were actively infected with it, or had recovered from it provided the deeply sampled blood TCRbeta repertoires that made up the dataset. A de-identified subject ID, COVID-19 status, age in years and sex were almost always included in the sample metadata. The material from the prospective study consisted of cDNA or gDNA derived from T cells, B-cell-depleted T cells, or PBMCs. HLA class I and class II types, where available, came from metadata supplied by the sample provider rather than from assay-based typing. The repertoires were released in a freely available public database meant as a resource for research on the immune response to SARS-CoV-2. Samples came from the ongoing ImmuneRACE study (first 160 participants) plus 1,254 subjects from 6 global collaborators.

This clone was found a few times. Which antigen it targets is not known. Per-base quality was not reported, and no clone a single base away is much larger than it. One collaborating source in Seattle enrolled patients during active infection and followed them longitudinally through the course of disease. Collaborating institutions collected whole blood in K2EDTA tubes following their own protocols. For TCRbeta analysis, collaborators shipped samples as frozen whole blood, isolated PBMCs, or DNA extracted from either of those sample types. The immunoSEQ Assay, a bias-controlled multiplex PCR, was used to amplify TCRbeta CDR3 regions from genomic DNA. Turning to the authors' computational methods: The number of nucleated cells in each sample was estimated from the amplification of reference gene primers within the assay. Sequence reads were collapsed and filtered to measure the absolute abundance of every unique TCRbeta CDR3 rearrangement. Productive Simpson clonality was computed per sample as the square root of Simpson's diversity index over productive rearrangements. TCRdb carries this immuneACCESS record with in-frame sequences only. Its versions omit some clonotypes, under half of them owing to an unresolved V gene in the studies checked, with the rest unexplained. V and J calls and clone size follow that table, whereas D and trimming were derived from the DNA. The sample records under 60,000 clones, 75% to 90% of which are singletons. Clones ranked in the top ten supply roughly 10% of the sample.

General conclusions and limits of the study: How much clinical and demographic metadata was included differed by source and by participant, and the metadata was provided uncurated.

Reading from cysteine to phenylalanine, the CDR3 counts 12 amino acids. Just CDR3 DNA is preserved here, 36 bases in frame from base 1. CDR1 and CDR2 (SNHLY, FYNNEI) derive from the germline V gene. V and J are trimmed by 8 bases and 6 bases, and the gene matches miss 6 bases of the junction. This receptor chain uses TRBV2 and TRBJ1-1, and 7 junctional nucleotides match TRBD1. The sample comprised peripheral blood. The receptor comes from a man between 25 and 39 years old with COVID-19, enrolled during active disease. The CDR3 loop reads CASGGDSSEAFF. The sequenced DNA: TGTGCCAGCGGAGGGGACAGTTCTGAAGCTTTCTTT.